Included here is one TCR beta chain sequence, with context. Its antigen remains unidentified. The data were taken from a study of response to subunit inactivated influenza vaccine. Trimming pared 3 bases from V and 7 bases from J, leaving 13 bases between. Germline V gives CDR1 SEHNR, CDR2 FQNEAQ (reference sequence). The CDR3 spans 15 residues. TCRdb re-derived calls from the RT-PCR reads in MiXCR, one entry per CDR3 protein. There are hundreds of thousands of distinct CDR3 sequences in the sample; roughly 8.2% occur only once, and roughly 13% lies in the top ten. Study results and limitations: The study's authors posited that every seasonal influenza vaccination enlists few new T cells.

The sample was PBMCs from blood, taken roughly 24 months after vaccination. The chain has TRBV7-9 and TRBJ1-6, with a possible D match to TRBD1 (5 bases). The clonotype comes from a man in his fifties or sixties who received an inactivated influenza vaccine. CDR3 region: CASSLGRSSNSPLHF. For the CDR3, the DNA is TGTGCCAGCAGCTTGGGACGGTCGTCCAATTCACCCCTCCACTTT.